The source of this TCR beta chain is a study of Ad26.COV2.S vaccination and SARS-CoV-2 variants. Study details: Of the COV1001 trial arms, the Ad26.COV2.S arm included the donor. Intramuscular Ad26.COV2.S doses were given once or twice, 56 days apart.

The ends lost 2 bases at V and 3 bases at J; junction bases unmatched: 3. The CDR3 is 15 residues long. Germline V CDR1 and CDR2: LGHNA, YNFKEQ. The repertoire was sequenced with immunoSEQ multiplex PCR; TCRdb's copy has only in-frame clones and lacks some. The sample contains about 680,000 clones, around 90% of which appear only once. Concerning this clone: The antigen remains undetermined.

Notes on the study in general: Placebo recipients showed lower spike-specific TCR breadth than vaccinees.

Treatment: roughly 19 received Ad26.COV2.S at low or high dose, single or two shots; roughly 5 received placebo; per-sample allocation not given. Sampling was performed 63 days after the first vaccine or placebo injection. An 18-55-year-old adult in Boston served as donor. The source is a person aged 18 to 59 who received the Ad26.COV2.S COVID-19 vaccine or a placebo. This chain connects TRBV4-2 to TRBJ2-1; 8 nucleotides align to TRBD2. The input for sequencing was peripheral blood, taken in a trial of Ad26.COV2.S vaccine versus placebo. For the CDR3, the DNA is TGTGCCAGCAGCCAATCACTAGCGGTCTACAATGAGCAGTTCTTC. This codes for CASSQSLAVYNEQFF.